The 23 T cell receptor beta chains below were found in one sample sequenced in a study of cytomegalovirus exposure and HLA in healthy donors. The PCR used 60 Vbeta and 13 Jbeta primers. The assay was immunoSEQ multiplex PCR, and TCRdb's table has in-frame clones only and misses some. The sample yields hundreds of thousands of clones, 60% to 80% seen once. The sample was PBMCs. These receptors originate from a male donor in good health and CMV-seronegative.

V gene TRBV27 combines with J gene TRBJ1-1; D call uncertain. Trimming shortened V by 3 bases and J by 2 bases, and 16 bases separated the two germline ends. The CDR3 is 16 residues long. CDR1 and CDR2 (germline): MNHEY, SMNVEV (reference sequence). The CDR3 sequence is CASSLDWTGGNTEAFF. In DNA, the CDR3 is TGTGCCAGCAGTTTGGATTGGACGGGAGGTAACACTGAAGCTTTCTTT.

V gene TRBV7-2 combines with J gene TRBJ2-7; D remains ambiguous. Germline lookup yields CDR1 SGHTA and CDR2 FQGNSA. Trimming took off 4 bases at V and 4 bases at J, with 5 bases between the two ends. The CDR3 contains 11 residues. The CDR3 is CASSYNYEQYF. DNA for the CDR3: TGTGCCAGCAGCTACAATTACGAGCAGTACTTC. The full variable domain, in which reference TRBV7-2 and TRBJ2-7 provide the parts outside the CDR3, is GAGVSQSPSNKVTEKGKDVELRCDPISGHTALYWYRQSLGQGLEFLIYFQGNSAPDKSGLPSDRFSAERTGGSVSTLTIQRTQQEDSAVYLCASSYNYEQYFGPGTRLTVT.

This chain links TRBV9 with TRBJ2-2; perhaps TRBD1 as D (5 bases). The CDR3 spans 13 residues. Germline CDR1 is SGDLS and CDR2 is YYNGEE. The V gene lost 4 bases and the J gene lost 4 bases, with 8 bases spanning the gap. This CDR3 is CASSSRATGELFF. In DNA form, the CDR3 reads TGTGCCAGCAGCTCCAGGGCCACCGGGGAGCTGTTTTTT.

This chain links TRBV7-6 with TRBJ2-7; tentative D call: TRBD2 (6 bases). CDR3 length equals 12 residues. CDR1 and CDR2 (germline): SGHVS, FNYEAQ. V lost 2 bases and J 5 bases, leaving 7 bases between the germline ends. The CDR3 DNA reads TGTGCCAGCAGCTTAACGGGGGACGAGCAGTACTTC. Protein: CASSLTGDEQYF.

The chain uses TRBV5-1 and TRBJ2-7, with D uncertain. V was cut by 4 bases and J by 6 bases, with 17 bases left in between. Germline V CDR1 and CDR2: SGHRS, YFSETQ. There are 14 residues in the CDR3. The CDR3 is CASSQGGAGSEQYF. CDR3 DNA: TGCGCCAGCAGCCAAGGCGGCGCTGGGTCCGAGCAGTACTTC.

The V gene is TRBV9, the J gene TRBJ1-2, with D perhaps TRBD1 (6 bases). This CDR3 spans 16 amino acids. The ends were cut back, 3 bases at V and 2 bases at J, with 17 bases in the middle. Per germline, CDR1 SGDLS and CDR2 YYNGEE. CDR3 sequence (DNA): TGTGCCAGCAGCGATAACAGGGAAATCCCAAACTATGGCTACACCTTC. Protein sequence: CASSDNREIPNYGYTF.

The chain uses TRBV7-9 and TRBJ2-5, with TRBD2 identical over 10 bases. CDR3 length equals 16 residues. Germline CDR1 reads SEHNR; CDR2 reads FQNEAQ (reference sequence). The J segment lost 4 bases and the V segment lost 1 base, leaving 6 bases of the junction unmatched. The CDR3 nucleotides read TGTGCCAGCAGCTTAGATAGGACTAGCGGCTCAGAGACCCAGTACTTC. Translated, it gives CASSLDRTSGSETQYF.

The J gene is TRBJ1-1, the V gene TRBV7-6, with unresolved D. The germline V and J ends were trimmed by 1 base and 2 bases, with 14 bases remaining between them. Germline-derived CDR1 and CDR2 are SGHVS and FNYEAQ. This CDR3 is 16 amino acids long. This CDR3 reads CASSLGWAGSNTEAFF. The CDR3 region has the DNA TGTGCCAGCAGCTTAGGGTGGGCCGGATCAAACACTGAAGCTTTCTTT.

The chain carries TRBV7-9 and TRBJ1-5, with D unclear. V gave up 5 bases and J gave up 7 bases, with 9 bases separating them. Germline assignment: CDR1 SEHNR and CDR2 FQNEAQ (reference sequence). The CDR3 has 12 residues. CDR3 protein: CASSPLRQPQHF. Written as DNA, the CDR3 is TGTGCCAGCAGCCCCCTCAGGCAGCCCCAGCATTTT. The whole variable domain, filled in from reference TRBV7-9 and TRBJ1-5, reads DTGVSQNPRHKITKRGQNVTFRCDPISEHNRLYWYRQTLGQGPEFLTYFQNEAQLEKSRLLSDRFSAERPKGSFSTLEIQRTEQGDSAMYLCASSPLRQPQHFGDGTRLSIL.

The chain is built from TRBV11-2 and TRBJ2-2; 7 nucleotides agree with TRBD2. Trimming cost V 3 bases and J 4 bases; bases outside gene matches: 8. Looked up from germline, CDR1 is SGHAT and CDR2 is FQNNGV. The CDR3 contains 16 residues. Written as DNA, the CDR3 is TGTGCCAGCAGCTTTTTCCGTGGGGGGGGCACCGGGGAGCTGTTTTTT. Residues: CASSFFRGGGTGELFF.

This clone was seen just once. The V and J genes are TRBV6-5 and TRBJ2-7; D perhaps matches TRBD1 (6 bases). Trimming cost V 5 bases and J 4 bases, with 9 bases left between them. This CDR3 is 12 amino acids long. Germline CDR1 MNHEY, CDR2 SVGAGI. The CDR3 spells CASSPQGYEQYF. CDR3 in DNA: TGTGCCAGCAGTCCCCAGGGGTACGAGCAGTACTTC.

This clone was seen once. The chain is built from TRBV4-3 and TRBJ2-7; D call uncertain. V lost 4 bases and J 2 bases, leaving 15 bases between the germline ends. Germline CDR1 LGHNA, CDR2 YSLEER. CDR3 length equals 15 residues. The CDR3, as DNA: TGCGCCAGCAGCCCGGCCGGGTCTGAACCCTACGAGCAGTACTTC. It yields the protein CASSPAGSEPYEQYF.

The chain couples TRBV11-1 to TRBJ1-1, with D possibly matching TRBD1 (5 bases). V gave up 5 bases and J gave up 4 bases, with 14 bases separating them. Germline loops: CDR1 SGHAT, CDR2 FQDESV (reference sequence). The CDR3 loop spans 14 amino acids. The CDR3: CASSHPRGGTEAFF. For the CDR3, the DNA is TGTGCCAGCAGCCACCCCCGGGGGGGCACTGAAGCTTTCTTT.

This clone was counted once. The genes are TRBV9 and TRBJ2-1, with a tentative D call TRBD2 (6 bases). The CDR3 has 16 residues. V was cut by 0 bases and J by 3 bases, with 13 bases left in between. The germline CDR1 and CDR2 sequences are SGDLS and YYNGEE. CDR3 sequence reads: CASSVEGAGFYNEQFF. For the CDR3, the DNA is TGTGCCAGCAGCGTAGAGGGCGCGGGATTCTACAATGAGCAGTTCTTC. Looking up the rest from reference TRBV9 and TRBJ2-1 gives the full variable domain: DSGVTQTPKHLITATGQRVTLRCSPRSGDLSVYWYQQSLDQGLQFLIQYYNGEERAKGNILERFSAQQFPDLHSELNLSSLELGDSALYFCASSVEGAGFYNEQFFGPGTRLTVL.

V usage is TRBV19 and J usage is TRBJ2-7; the D gene is possibly TRBD2 (7 bases). CDR1 is LNHDA, CDR2 SQIVND, per germline (reference sequence). The CDR3 runs to 15 residues. Trimming cost V 4 bases and J 1 base, with 14 bases left between them. CDR3 sequence reads: CASSKGGAGSYEQYF. For the CDR3, the DNA is TGTGCCAGTAGTAAGGGGGGAGCGGGATCCTACGAGCAGTACTTC.

This clone is a singleton in its sample. V is TRBV7-9 and J is TRBJ2-3; 8 bases align to TRBD2. The CDR3 loop spans 15 amino acids. Germline values: CDR1 SEHNR, CDR2 FQNEAQ (reference sequence). Trimming removed 6 bases from V and 1 base from J; junction bases left unmatched: 6. For the CDR3, the DNA is TGTGCCAGCAGTCCGGGAGGGGGGGGCACAGATACGCAGTATTTT. This gives the protein CASSPGGGGTDTQYF.

This chain uses TRBV13 with TRBJ2-6; TRBD1 is a possible D gene (5 bases). Trimming took off 8 bases at V and 0 bases at J, with 23 bases between the two ends. This CDR3 region has 19 residues. Germline values: CDR1 PRHDT, CDR2 FYEKMQ (reference sequence). In nucleotides, the CDR3 is TGTGCCAGCCTACCGTCTTGGGGTCAGGGAAGCTCTGGGGCCAACGTCCTGACTTTC. Amino acids: CASLPSWGQGSSGANVLTF.

This rearrangement joins TRBV7-9 to TRBJ2-7, with D maybe TRBD2 (5 bases). Deletions cut 4 bases from V and 3 bases from J, with 10 bases between. The CDR3 runs to 13 residues. Germline V gene data show CDR1 as SEHNR and CDR2 as FQNEAQ (reference sequence). Here the CDR3 DNA reads TGTGCCAGCAGCTCGCCCGGGGTCTACGAGCAGTACTTC. Encoded protein: CASSSPGVYEQYF.

The chain uses TRBV5-1 and TRBJ2-2, with D possibly matching TRBD1 (6 bases). Trimming pared 1 base from V and 2 bases from J, leaving 9 bases between. The germline V gene encodes CDR1 SGHRS and CDR2 YFSETQ. The CDR3 loop spans 15 amino acids. The CDR3 sequence: CASSLYRVNTGELFF. The DNA for the CDR3 is TGCGCCAGCAGCTTGTACAGGGTTAACACCGGGGAGCTGTTTTTT.

The chain carries TRBV7-9 and TRBJ2-3; TRBD2 might be the D (7 bases). CDR1 and CDR2 from the germline V gene are SEHNR and FQNEAQ (reference sequence). The CDR3 is 16 residues long. V shed 3 bases and J shed 3 bases, with 16 bases lying between them. In nucleotides, the CDR3 is TGTGCCAGCAGCTTCGGCGGGGGCGAGGGAACAGATACGCAGTATTTT. It translates to CASSFGGGEGTDTQYF.

This clone was recorded once. The chain joins TRBV6-4 to TRBJ2-1; TRBD2 matches 14 bases. V lost 8 bases, J lost 8 bases, and 5 bases stayed unmatched. The germline V gene has CDR1 MRHNA and CDR2 SNTAGT. The CDR3 covers 14 residues. CDR3 sequence reads: CASAGLAGVDEQFF. For the CDR3, the DNA is TGTGCCAGCGCGGGACTAGCGGGGGTCGATGAGCAGTTCTTC.

This clone was observed once. The rearrangement uses TRBV5-6 and TRBJ1-2, with D possibly being TRBD1 (6 bases). The CDR3 runs 13 residues. Trimming took 0 bases from V and 7 from J, leaving 10 bases between them. The germline CDR1 and CDR2 sequences are SGHDT and YYEEEE. The CDR3 sequence: CASSLVGGPGYTF. The CDR3 DNA is TGTGCCAGCAGCTTGGTGGGGGGGCCTGGCTACACCTTC.

The rearrangement joins TRBV15 to TRBJ1-4, with 10 bases lining up with TRBD1. The CDR3 sequence is 15 residues long. With V trimmed by 5 bases and J by 7 bases, 7 bases remained unmatched. Germline V gene data show CDR1 as LNHNV and CDR2 as YYDKDF (reference sequence). CDR3 in amino acids: CATSGPGQGFEKLFF. DNA of the CDR3: TGTGCCACCAGCGGTCCGGGACAGGGGTTTGAAAAACTGTTTTTT.